This T cell receptor beta chain was retrieved from a study of cytomegalovirus exposure and HLA in healthy donors. Notes on the study in general: Sequencing likely caused a cluster of highly shared sequence variants. V- and J-gene trimming in TCR beta was tied to a missense DCLRE1C variant by an analysis performed later.

PCR primers comprised 60 Vbeta and 13 Jbeta primers. Only in-frame clones appear in the TCRdb table, and some are missing; sequencing was by immunoSEQ multiplex PCR. Among some 150,000 clones listed, about 82% were seen once. V dropped 3 bases and J dropped 0; count of bases not matched to a gene: 2. Germline values: CDR1 SGDLS, CDR2 YYNGEE. This CDR3 has 15 amino acids. A word on this clone: The antigen remains unidentified.

Material for sequencing was PBMCs. The chain combines TRBV9 with TRBJ1-3; 8 nucleotides align to TRBD1. The TCR originated in a woman in her twenties or thirties in good health and CMV-seropositive. This chain's CDR3 is CASSETGVSGNTIYF. CDR3 nucleotide sequence: TGTGCCAGCAGCGAGACAGGGGTCTCTGGAAACACCATATATTTT.